The sequence of this T cell receptor (beta chain) was determined in a study of blood T cell repertoires in COVID-19. Background on the study: Material from acute and convalescent COVID-19 was sourced from the United States, Italy and Spain. Sources were T cells, B-cell-depleted T cells, or PBMCs; the material itself was cDNA or gDNA.

In the original analysis: Amplification of reference gene primers was used by the study to estimate nucleated cell counts. Sequenced by immunoSEQ multiplex PCR; TCRdb stores in-frame clones only, minus some. V and J calls and clone size are copied from that table; D and trimming were computed from the DNA. This sample has 130,000 to 150,000 clones, with 81% found just once. Germline-derived CDR1 and CDR2 are SNHLY and FYNNEI. The CDR3 contains 13 residues. V lost 4 bases and J 5 bases, leaving 11 bases between the germline ends. The sample comprised peripheral blood. The receptor comes from a human donor in a cohort sampled during active COVID-19. The V and J genes are TRBV2 and TRBJ2-5; D gene unclear. The chain's CDR3 is CASSGPSVETQYF. The DNA for the CDR3 is TGTGCCAGCAGTGGTCCTTCTGTGGAGACCCAGTACTTC.